This TCR beta chain was identified in a study of blood T cell repertoires in COVID-19. Study-wide context: The study drew acute and convalescent COVID-19 samples from the United States, Italy and Spain. In each case, the material was cDNA or gDNA derived from T cells, B-cell-depleted T cells, or PBMCs.

Generated by immunoSEQ multiplex PCR, the TCRdb table keeps only in-frame clones and is missing some. The profile shows 120,000 or so clones, less than 75% of them singletons. Germline CDR1 is SGHTA and CDR2 is FQGNSA. This CDR3 comprises 14 residues. The V end was cut by 5 bases, the J end by 6 bases, with 13 bases between. The chain carries TRBV7-2 and TRBJ2-2; D gene unclear. Sequenced sample: peripheral blood. The receptor comes from a human donor with acute or convalescent COVID-19. The donor label of this sample is uncertain. The CDR3 sequence: CASSPPARPGELFF. The CDR3 region has the DNA TGTGCCAGCAGCCCCCCGGCGCGGCCCGGGGAGCTGTTTTTT.